There are a few counts of the clone carrying this T cell receptor beta chain. Its specificity is not known. The data belong to a study of T-cell memory formation after mild COVID-19. At the level of the study: Among the donors, TCR clusters were largely specific to each donor. General study findings and limits: Later expanders leaned CD4+, whereas clones that contracted between day 15 and 85 were balanced CD4/CD8.

Constant-segment-primed 5'RACE gave TCR alpha and TCR beta cDNA libraries with sample barcodes and UMIs. TCRdb reprocessed the 5' RACE reads via MiXCR and lists one record per CDR3 protein. Here the sample spans about 13,000 distinct CDR3 sequences, 15% to 20% being singletons. The CDR3 covers 15 residues. V dropped 5 bases and J dropped 7; count of bases not matched to a gene: 9. The germline V gene encodes CDR1 SGHTA and CDR2 FQGTGA. Input material: PBMCs or a T cell subset sorted from them (not recorded which). The chain carries TRBV7-3 and TRBJ2-1; 9 bases match TRBD2. This sequence originates from a man in his late teens or twenties who had mild COVID-19 (a few samples of this study predate the infection). Cell type and time point are not known. In DNA, the CDR3 is TGTGCCAGCAGCCCCCTGGCGGGGGGGCTGAATGAGCAGTTCTTC. It is translated as CASSPLAGGLNEQFF.